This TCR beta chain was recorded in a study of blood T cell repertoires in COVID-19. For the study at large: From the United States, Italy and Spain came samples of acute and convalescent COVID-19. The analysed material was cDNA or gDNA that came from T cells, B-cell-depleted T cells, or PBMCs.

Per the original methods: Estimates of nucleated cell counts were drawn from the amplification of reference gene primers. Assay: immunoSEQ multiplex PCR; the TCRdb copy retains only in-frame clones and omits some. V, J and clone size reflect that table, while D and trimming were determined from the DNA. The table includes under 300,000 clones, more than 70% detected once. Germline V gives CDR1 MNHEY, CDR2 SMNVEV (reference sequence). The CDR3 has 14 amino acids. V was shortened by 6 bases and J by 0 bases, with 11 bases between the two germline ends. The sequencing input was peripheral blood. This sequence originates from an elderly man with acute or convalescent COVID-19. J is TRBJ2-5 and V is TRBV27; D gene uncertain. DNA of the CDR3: TGTGCCAGCAGCATACGGTCCTACCAAGAGACCCAGTACTTC. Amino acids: CASSIRSYQETQYF.